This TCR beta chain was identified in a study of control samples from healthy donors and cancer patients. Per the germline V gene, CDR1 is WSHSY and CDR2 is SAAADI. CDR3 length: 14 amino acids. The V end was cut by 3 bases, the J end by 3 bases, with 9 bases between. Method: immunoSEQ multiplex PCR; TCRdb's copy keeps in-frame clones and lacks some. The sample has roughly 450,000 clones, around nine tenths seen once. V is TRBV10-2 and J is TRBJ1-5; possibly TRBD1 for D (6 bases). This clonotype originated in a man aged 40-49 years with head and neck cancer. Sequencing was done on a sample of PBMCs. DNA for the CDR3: TGCGCCAGCAGTGATAGGACAGACAATCAGCCCCAGCATTTT. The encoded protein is CASSDRTDNQPQHF.